This T cell receptor (beta chain) was sequenced for a study of blood T cell repertoires in COVID-19. J lost 7 bases, V lost 1 base, and 4 bases had no gene match. Germline assignment: CDR1 SGHAT and CDR2 FQNNGV. The CDR3 runs 14 residues. Authors' processing steps: The authors estimated nucleated cell counts from reference gene primer amplification. This table comes from immunoSEQ multiplex PCR, and its TCRdb copy is limited to in-frame clones, with some not included. V and J calls plus clone size are reproduced from that table; the DNA served to infer D and trimming. The sample carries 65,000 to 85,000 clones, 80% to 90% recorded once.

The chain uses TRBV11-2 and TRBJ1-2; the match to TRBD1 covers 9 bases. The TCR was taken from a woman aged 18-29 years with acute or convalescent COVID-19. The specimen was peripheral blood. This CDR3 is CASSLGGTGSGYTF. DNA for the CDR3: TGTGCCAGCAGCTTAGGCGGGACAGGGAGTGGCTACACCTTC.